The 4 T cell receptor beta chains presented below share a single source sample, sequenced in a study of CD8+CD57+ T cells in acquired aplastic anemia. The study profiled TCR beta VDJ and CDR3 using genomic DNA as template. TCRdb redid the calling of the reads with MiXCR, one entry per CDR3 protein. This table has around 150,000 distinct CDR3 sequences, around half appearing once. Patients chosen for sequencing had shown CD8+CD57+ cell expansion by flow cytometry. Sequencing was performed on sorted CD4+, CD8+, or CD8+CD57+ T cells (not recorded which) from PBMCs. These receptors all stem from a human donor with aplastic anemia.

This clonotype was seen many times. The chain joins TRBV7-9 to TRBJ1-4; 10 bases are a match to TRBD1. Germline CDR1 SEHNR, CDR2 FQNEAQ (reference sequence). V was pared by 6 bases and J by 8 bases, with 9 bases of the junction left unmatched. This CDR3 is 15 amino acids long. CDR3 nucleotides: TGTGCCAGCAGGCTCTCGACAGGGGGCGGCGAAAAACTGTTTTTT. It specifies CASRLSTGGGEKLFF. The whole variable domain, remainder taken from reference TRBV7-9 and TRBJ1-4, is DTGVSQNPRHKITKRGQNVTFRCDPISEHNRLYWYRQTLGQGPEFLTYFQNEAQLEKSRLLSDRFSAERPKGSFSTLEIQRTEQGDSAMYLCASRLSTGGGEKLFFGSGTQLSVL.

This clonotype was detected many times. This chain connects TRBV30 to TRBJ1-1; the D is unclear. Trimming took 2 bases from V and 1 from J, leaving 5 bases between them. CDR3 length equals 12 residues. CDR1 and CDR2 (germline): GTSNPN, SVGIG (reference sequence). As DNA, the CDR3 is TGTGCCTGGAGTCGGAAGAACACTGAAGCTTTCTTT. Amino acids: CAWSRKNTEAFF.

The CDR3 bases are TGTGCCAGCAGTTTAGGGTCGGACCACGAGCAGTACTTC. This gives the protein CASSLGSDHEQYF. The J gene is TRBJ2-5, the V gene TRBV12-3 or TRBV12-4; D is unclear. The J call may not be correct, given that the DNA end is closer to TRBJ2-7. This CDR3 spans 13 amino acids.

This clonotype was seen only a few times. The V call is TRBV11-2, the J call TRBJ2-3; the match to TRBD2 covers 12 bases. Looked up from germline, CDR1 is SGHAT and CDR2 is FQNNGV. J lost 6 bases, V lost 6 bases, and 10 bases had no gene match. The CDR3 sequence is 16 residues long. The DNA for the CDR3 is TGTGCCAGCAGGAGTATGACTAGCGGGAGTCTGGATACGCAGTATTTT. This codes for CASRSMTSGSLDTQYF. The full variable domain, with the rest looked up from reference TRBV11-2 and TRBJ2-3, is EAGVAQSPRYKIIEKRQSVAFWCNPISGHATLYWYQQILGQGPKLLIQFQNNGVVDDSQLPKDRFSAERLKGVDSTLKIQPAKLEDSAVYLCASRSMTSGSLDTQYFGPGTRLTVL.